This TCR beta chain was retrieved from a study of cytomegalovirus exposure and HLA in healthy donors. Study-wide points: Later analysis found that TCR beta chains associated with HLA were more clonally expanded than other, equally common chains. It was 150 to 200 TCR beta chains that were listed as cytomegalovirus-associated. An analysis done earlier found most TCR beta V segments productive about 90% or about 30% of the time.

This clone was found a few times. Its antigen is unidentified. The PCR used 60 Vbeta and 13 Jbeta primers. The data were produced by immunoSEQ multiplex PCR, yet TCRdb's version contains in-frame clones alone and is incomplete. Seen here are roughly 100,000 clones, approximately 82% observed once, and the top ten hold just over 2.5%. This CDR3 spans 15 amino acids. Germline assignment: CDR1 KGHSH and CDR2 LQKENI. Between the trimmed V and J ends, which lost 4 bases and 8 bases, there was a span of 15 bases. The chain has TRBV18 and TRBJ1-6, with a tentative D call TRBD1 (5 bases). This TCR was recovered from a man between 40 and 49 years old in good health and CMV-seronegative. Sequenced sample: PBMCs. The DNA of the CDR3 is TGTGCCAGCTCACGCAGTCAGGGTGGTGATTCACCCCTCCACTTT. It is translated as CASSRSQGGDSPLHF.